A single sample is the source of the 27 T cell receptor beta chains below, sequenced in a study of beta chain features in type 1 diabetes. Sequencing targeted expressed TCRB transcripts, as all isolated RNA had been reverse transcribed. The repertoire was sequenced with immunoSEQ multiplex PCR; TCRdb's copy has only in-frame clones and lacks some. The data hold about 150,000 clones, with approximately 9.9% observed a single time. Sequencing was performed on central memory CD4+ T cells from blood. Source of these receptors: a woman under 30 in good health.

This clone occurred many times. The rearrangement links TRBV5-1 to TRBJ2-1, with 13 bases aligning to TRBD2. The CDR3 extends over 15 amino acids. The J segment lost 8 bases and the V segment lost 7 bases, leaving 9 bases of the junction unmatched. Germline V CDR1 and CDR2: SGHRS, YFSETQ. CDR3 nucleotide sequence: TGCGCCAGCTCCAAACTAGCGGGAGGGCCCTATGAGCAGTTCTTC. Amino acids: CASSKLAGGPYEQFF. The full variable domain, completed using reference TRBV5-1 and TRBJ2-1, is KAGVTQTPRYLIKTRGQQVTLSCSPISGHRSVSWYQQTPGQGLQFLFEYFSETQRNKGNFPGRFSGRQFSNSRSEMNVSTLELGDSALYLCASSKLAGGPYEQFFGPGTRLTVL.

V usage is TRBV7-2 and J usage is TRBJ1-2; 9 bases are a match to TRBD1. Germline V gene data show CDR1 as SGHTA and CDR2 as FQGNSA. V was clipped by 5 bases and J by 4 bases; unmatched bases: 8. This CDR3 contains 15 residues. CDR3 nucleotide sequence: TGTGCCAGCAGCACGGGGGACAGGGTCGGCTATGGCTACACCTTC. Its protein is CASSTGDRVGYGYTF.

This clone has ten or more counts. The chain joins TRBV6-6 to TRBJ2-1; 12 positions agree with TRBD2. This CDR3 is built from 14 residues. Germline CDR1 reads MNHNY; CDR2 reads SVGAGI (reference sequence). V was pared by 7 bases and J by 5 bases, with 3 bases of the junction left unmatched. CDR3 sequence reads: CASNGLAGNNEQFF. For the CDR3, the DNA is TGTGCCAGCAACGGACTAGCGGGAAACAATGAGCAGTTCTTC.

This chain uses TRBV4-2 with TRBJ2-2, with TRBD2 identical over 7 bases. Unmatched junction bases numbered 2, after V lost 0 bases and J lost 1 base. CDR1 LGHNA and CDR2 YNFKEQ come from the germline V gene. This CDR3 spans 16 amino acids. Written as DNA, the CDR3 is TGTGCCAGCAGCCAAGATAGCGGGCTGAACACCGGGGAGCTGTTTTTT. Protein product: CASSQDSGLNTGELFF.

This clone turned up a few times. The chain joins TRBV10-3 to TRBJ1-2; possibly TRBD1 for D (6 bases). CDR1 is ENHRY, CDR2 SYGVKD, per germline. With 4 bases removed from V and 7 bases from J, the gap between germline ends came to 13 bases. CDR3 length: 13 residues. The chain's CDR3 is CAISVNQQGGYTF. The CDR3, as DNA: TGTGCCATCAGTGTCAATCAACAGGGTGGCTACACCTTC.

The chain couples TRBV7-2 to TRBJ2-2, with a weak D call TRBD1 (5 bases). The CDR3 length is 12 residues. The germline V gene encodes CDR1 SGHTA and CDR2 FQGNSA. V shed 5 bases and J shed 6 bases, with 7 bases lying between them. This CDR3 is CASSEQAGELFF. In DNA, the CDR3 is TGTGCCAGCAGCGAACAGGCCGGGGAGCTGTTTTTT.

The chain couples TRBV9 to TRBJ2-1; 7 bases match TRBD1. V trimming: 4 bases; J trimming: 6 bases; junction bases outside the gene matches: 4. CDR3 size: 13 residues. Germline V gene lookup returns CDR1 SGDLS and CDR2 YYNGEE. The CDR3 loop reads CASSLGQINEQFF. The CDR3 DNA reads TGTGCCAGCAGCCTGGGACAGATCAATGAGCAGTTCTTC.

This rearrangement joins TRBV19 to TRBJ2-3; 8 nucleotides line up with TRBD2. Germline V CDR1 and CDR2: LNHDA, SQIVND (reference sequence). The CDR3 has 16 amino acids. V gave up 3 bases and J gave up 4 bases; unmatched junction bases: 9. CDR3 DNA: TGTGCCAGTAGTATTCAGGACCCCGGGAGGGCAGATACGCAGTATTTT. This gives the protein CASSIQDPGRADTQYF.

This clone occurred many times. The junction shows a germline mismatch at one end, possibly a read error. The rearrangement uses TRBV11-2 and TRBJ2-1, with 9 bases lining up with TRBD2. This CDR3 comprises 15 residues. The germline gives CDR1 SGHAT, CDR2 FQNNGV. The CDR3 loop reads CASSIDLSGSGEQFF. The CDR3 DNA follows: TGTGCCAGCAGCATAGACCTTAGCGGGAGCGGTGAGCAGTTCTTC.

This clone has more than one count but fewer than ten. The chain carries TRBV5-6 and TRBJ1-2; no clear D gene. The germline CDR1 and CDR2 sequences are SGHDT and YYEEEE. The CDR3 is 12 residues long. The V end lost 1 base, the J end lost 8 bases, and 9 bases lay between the germline ends. CDR3 sequence: CASSLRGEGYTF. CDR3 nucleotide sequence: TGTGCCAGCAGCTTGAGAGGTGAAGGCTACACCTTC.

This clone was counted between two and nine times. The gene calls are TRBV7-3 and TRBJ2-5; D is possibly TRBD2 (6 bases). The CDR3 contains 14 residues. Trimming removed 2 bases at V and 0 bases at J, with 7 bases between. Germline V gene data show CDR1 as SGHTA and CDR2 as FQGTGA. CDR3 sequence: CASSLGDYQETQYF. The CDR3 region has the DNA TGTGCCAGCAGCTTAGGGGACTACCAAGAGACCCAGTACTTC.

The V and J genes are TRBV25-1 and TRBJ2-7; 9 bases are a match to TRBD1. CDR1 is MGHDK and CDR2 is SYGVNS in the germline V gene. The ends lost 5 bases at V and 3 bases at J; junction bases unmatched: 11. This CDR3 is built from 16 residues. The CDR3 loop reads CASSSTPGQGSYEQYF. The CDR3 DNA reads as TGTGCCAGCAGTTCTACGCCGGGACAGGGTAGCTACGAGCAGTACTTC.

The J gene is TRBJ1-6, the V gene TRBV30; TRBD1 might be the D (5 bases). The CDR3 has 14 amino acids. Germline V CDR1 and CDR2: GTSNPN, SVGIG (reference sequence). V gave up 5 bases and J gave up 13 bases, with 21 bases separating them. The CDR3 sequence: CAWSRLEGPPPLHF. The CDR3, as DNA: TGTGCCTGGTCCCGGCTGGAGGGACCCCCTCCCCTCCACTTT.

This clone was found many times. The chain uses TRBV30 and TRBJ2-1, with D possibly matching TRBD2 (5 bases). Germline-derived CDR1 and CDR2 are GTSNPN and SVGIG (reference sequence). The CDR3 extends over 16 amino acids. V dropped 1 base and J dropped 0 bases, with 13 bases sitting between them. The CDR3 nucleotides are TGTGCCTGGAGTGCTCAGGACTCAAGCTCCTACAATGAGCAGTTCTTC. Translated, it gives CAWSAQDSSSYNEQFF.

The CDR3 sequence is CASSQDRAQGGYTF. The DNA of the CDR3 is TGTGCCAGCAGCCAGGACAGGGCACAAGGCGGCTACACCTTC. The V call is TRBV7-2, the J call TRBJ1-2, with 8 bases aligning to TRBD1. Germline CDR1 is SGHTA and CDR2 is FQGNSA. V lost 5 bases, J lost 8 bases, and 10 bases stayed unmatched. The CDR3 has 14 residues.

This clone has more than one count but fewer than ten. The chain uses TRBV25-1 and TRBJ2-1, with 11 positions matching TRBD2. Germline lookup yields CDR1 MGHDK and CDR2 SYGVNS. The CDR3 totals 14 residues. The J segment lost 10 bases and the V segment lost 3 bases, leaving 5 bases of the junction unmatched. In nucleotides, the CDR3 is TGTGCCAGCAGTGAGGAGGGACTAGCGGAAGAGCAGTTCTTC. Translation gives CASSEEGLAEEQFF.

This sequence joins TRBV11-2 and TRBJ2-1, with 12 bases aligning to TRBD2. Trimming removed 5 bases from V and 6 bases from J; junction bases left unmatched: 5. The CDR3 sequence is 15 residues long. In germline, CDR1 is SGHAT, CDR2 FQNNGV. The CDR3 sequence: CASSPGLAGLNEQFF. CDR3 nucleotides: TGTGCCAGCAGCCCCGGACTAGCGGGGCTCAATGAGCAGTTCTTC.

This clone has a handful of counts. The V call is TRBV6-6, the J call TRBJ2-3; 10 nucleotides agree with TRBD2. The length of the CDR3 is 12 residues. Germline CDR1 MNHNY, CDR2 SVGAGI (reference sequence). V dropped 7 bases and J dropped 6; count of bases not matched to a gene: 1. The CDR3 loop reads CASTSGSDTQYF. CDR3 DNA sequence: TGTGCCAGCACTAGCGGGAGTGATACGCAGTATTTT.

The chain combines TRBV18 with TRBJ1-6, with TRBD1 matching over 9 bases. The junction had 7 bases not matched to a gene; V was cut back by 4 bases and J by 6 bases. The CDR3 consists of 16 residues. In germline, CDR1 is KGHSH, CDR2 LQKENI. For the CDR3, the DNA is TGTGCCAGCTCACAGACAGGGGGTGCGTCTAATTCACCCCTCCACTTT. It specifies CASSQTGGASNSPLHF.

The V gene is TRBV7-9, the J gene TRBJ1-5, with 10 bases that match TRBD1. Trimming took 4 bases from V and 2 from J; bases not matched to a gene: 8. Germline-derived CDR1 and CDR2 are SEHNR and FQNEAQ (reference sequence). The CDR3 runs 17 residues. CDR3 sequence: CASSSDRGHWGNQPQHF. The CDR3 DNA sequence: TGTGCCAGCAGCTCCGACAGGGGGCATTGGGGCAATCAGCCCCAGCATTTT.

In this sample, this clone turned up a few times. V and J are TRBV4-3 and TRBJ2-1; D uncertain. This CDR3 spans 14 amino acids. V was shortened by 0 bases and J by 5 bases, with 8 bases between the two germline ends. The germline gives CDR1 LGHNA, CDR2 YSLEER. The CDR3 nucleotides read TGCGCCAGCAGCCAAGATATGGCGGACAATGAGCAGTTCTTC. This gives the protein CASSQDMADNEQFF.

In this sample, this clone turned up a few times. V and J are TRBV2 and TRBJ1-1; 7 positions agree with TRBD1. Germline V gene lookup returns CDR1 SNHLY and CDR2 FYNNEI. V shed 8 bases, J shed 10 bases, and the junction held 7 bases outside the gene matches. The CDR3 runs 11 residues. CDR3 bases: TGTGCCAGCGGAGAGAACAGGGGAGCTTTCTTT. Protein product: CASGENRGAFF.

The chain links TRBV5-4 to TRBJ1-3, with a possible D match to TRBD1 (6 bases). This CDR3 is 14 amino acids long. Germline values: CDR1 SGHNT, CDR2 YYREEE (reference sequence). Trimming shortened V by 6 bases and J by 1 base, and 11 bases separated the two germline ends. In nucleotides, the CDR3 is TGTGCCAGCAAAGCACAGGGATCTGGAAACACCATATATTTT. Its protein product is CASKAQGSGNTIYF.

V is TRBV7-9 and J is TRBJ2-3; TRBD2 might be the D (7 bases). This CDR3 spans 15 amino acids. Trimming stripped 6 bases from V and 6 bases from J, with 19 bases between. The germline gives CDR1 SEHNR, CDR2 FQNEAQ (reference sequence). The CDR3 here is CASSSLAGRGDTQYF. The CDR3 bases are TGTGCCAGCAGTTCCTTGGCGGGGAGGGGGGATACGCAGTATTTT.

This chain connects TRBV5-1 to TRBJ1-1; TRBD1 matches at 7 bases. The CDR3 loop spans 13 amino acids. J was trimmed by 4 bases and V by 2 bases; bases with no gene match: 2. Germline CDR1 SGHRS, CDR2 YFSETQ. In nucleotides, the CDR3 is TGCGCCAGCAGCTTTAGACAGGGCACTGAAGCTTTCTTT. Translated: CASSFRQGTEAFF.

The sample holds a few counts of this clone. DNA of the CDR3: TGTGCCTGGAACCAGGGGGTGGACGCTTTCTTT. Translating it yields CAWNQGVDAFF. The rearrangement joins TRBV30 to TRBJ1-1; TRBD1 agrees at 7 bases. The germline V gene encodes CDR1 GTSNPN and CDR2 SVGIG (reference sequence). With 4 bases clipped from V and 11 bases from J, the junction kept 7 bases outside the gene matches. The CDR3 totals 11 residues.

This clone was seen more than once but under ten times. The genes are TRBV7-8 and TRBJ1-6; D is uncertain. Germline V gene data show CDR1 as SGHVS and CDR2 as FQNEAQ. With 3 bases removed from V and 6 bases from J, the gap between germline ends came to 9 bases. This CDR3 region has 14 residues. DNA of the CDR3: TGTGCCAGCAGCTTGGCGCGGTCTAATTCACCCCTCCACTTT. It codes for CASSLARSNSPLHF.